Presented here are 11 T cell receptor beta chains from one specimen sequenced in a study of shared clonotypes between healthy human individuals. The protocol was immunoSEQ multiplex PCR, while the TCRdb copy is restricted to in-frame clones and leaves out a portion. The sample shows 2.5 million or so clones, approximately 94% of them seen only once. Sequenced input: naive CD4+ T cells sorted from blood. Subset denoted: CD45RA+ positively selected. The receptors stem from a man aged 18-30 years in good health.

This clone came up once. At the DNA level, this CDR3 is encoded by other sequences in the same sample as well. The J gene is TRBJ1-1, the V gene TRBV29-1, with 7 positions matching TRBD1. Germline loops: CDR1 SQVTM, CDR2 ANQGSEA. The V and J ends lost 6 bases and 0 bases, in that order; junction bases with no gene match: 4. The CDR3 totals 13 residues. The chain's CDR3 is CSVEGQMNTEAFF. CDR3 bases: TGCAGCGTAGAGGGACAGATGAACACTGAAGCTTTCTTT.

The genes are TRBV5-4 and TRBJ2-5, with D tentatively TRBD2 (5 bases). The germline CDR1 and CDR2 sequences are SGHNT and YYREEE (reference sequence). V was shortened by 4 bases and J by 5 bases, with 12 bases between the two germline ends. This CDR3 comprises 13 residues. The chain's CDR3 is CASSTPGGETQYF. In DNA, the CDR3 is TGTGCCAGCAGCACACCCGGCGGGGAGACCCAGTACTTC.

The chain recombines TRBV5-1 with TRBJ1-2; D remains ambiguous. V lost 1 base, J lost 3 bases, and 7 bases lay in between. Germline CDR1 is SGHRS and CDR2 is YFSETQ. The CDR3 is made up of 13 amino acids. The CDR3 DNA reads TGCGCCAGCAGCTTGCCAGCCGACTATGGCTACACCTTC. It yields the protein CASSLPADYGYTF.

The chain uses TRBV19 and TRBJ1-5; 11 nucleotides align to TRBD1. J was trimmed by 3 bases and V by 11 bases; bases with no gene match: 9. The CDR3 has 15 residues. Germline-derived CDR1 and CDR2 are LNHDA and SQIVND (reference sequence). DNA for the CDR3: TGTGCCGTCTCCTGGACAGGGGGCTCCAATCAGCCCCAGCATTTT. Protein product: CAVSWTGGSNQPQHF.

Here the CDR3 DNA reads TGCGCCAGCAGCTCAGGACTGGGGGGTGGCTACACCTTC. It translates to CASSSGLGGGYTF. The chain is built from TRBV5-1 and TRBJ1-2, with a possible D match to TRBD1 (5 bases). Germline V gene lookup returns CDR1 SGHRS and CDR2 YFSETQ. The ends were cut back, 3 bases at V and 7 bases at J, with 13 bases in the middle. CDR3 length equals 13 residues.

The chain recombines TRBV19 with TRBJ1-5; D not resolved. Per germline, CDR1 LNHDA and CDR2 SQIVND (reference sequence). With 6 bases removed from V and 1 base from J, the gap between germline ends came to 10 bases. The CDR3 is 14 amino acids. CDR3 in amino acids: CASRYLGSNQPQHF. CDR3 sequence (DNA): TGTGCCAGTAGATACTTGGGAAGCAATCAGCCCCAGCATTTT.

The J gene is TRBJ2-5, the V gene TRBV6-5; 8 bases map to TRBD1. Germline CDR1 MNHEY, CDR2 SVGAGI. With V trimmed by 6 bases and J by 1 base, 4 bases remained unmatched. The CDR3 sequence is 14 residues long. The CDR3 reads CASSHGTGQETQYF. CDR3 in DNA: TGTGCCAGCAGCCACGGGACAGGCCAAGAGACCCAGTACTTC.

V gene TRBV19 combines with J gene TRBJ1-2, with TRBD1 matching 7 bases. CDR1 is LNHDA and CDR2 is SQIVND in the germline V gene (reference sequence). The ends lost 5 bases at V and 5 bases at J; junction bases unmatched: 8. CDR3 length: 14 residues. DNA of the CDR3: TGTGCCAGTAGTCGGGCCGAGGGGGCATATGGCTACACCTTC. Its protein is CASSRAEGAYGYTF.

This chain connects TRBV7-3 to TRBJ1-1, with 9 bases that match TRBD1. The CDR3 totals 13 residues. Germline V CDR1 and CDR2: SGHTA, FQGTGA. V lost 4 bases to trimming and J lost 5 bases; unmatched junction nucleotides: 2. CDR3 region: CASSSDRGTEAFF. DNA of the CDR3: TGTGCCAGCAGCTCCGACAGGGGGACTGAAGCTTTCTTT. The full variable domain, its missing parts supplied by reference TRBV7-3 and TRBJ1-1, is GAGVSQTPSNKVTEKGKYVELRCDPISGHTALYWYRQSLGQGPEFLIYFQGTGAADDSGLPNDRFFAVRPEGSVSTLKIQRTERGDSAVYLCASSSDRGTEAFFGQGTRLTVV.

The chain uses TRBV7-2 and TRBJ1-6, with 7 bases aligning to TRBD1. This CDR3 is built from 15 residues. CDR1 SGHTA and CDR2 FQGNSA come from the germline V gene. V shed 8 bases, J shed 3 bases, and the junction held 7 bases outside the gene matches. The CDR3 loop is CASQGTDHYNSPLHF. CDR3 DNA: TGTGCCAGCCAGGGGACAGACCACTATAATTCACCCCTCCACTTT. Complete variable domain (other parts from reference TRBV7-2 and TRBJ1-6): GAGVSQSPSNKVTEKGKDVELRCDPISGHTALYWYRQSLGQGLEFLIYFQGNSAPDKSGLPSDRFSAERTGGSVSTLTIQRTQQEDSAVYLCASQGTDHYNSPLHFGNGTRLTVT.

CDR3 amino acids: CAISRTEASILNEQFF. Written as DNA, the CDR3 is TGTGCCATCAGTCGGACAGAGGCCTCCATTTTGAATGAGCAGTTCTTC. The chain combines TRBV10-3 with TRBJ2-1, with D perhaps TRBD1 (6 bases). V was cut by 5 bases and J by 7 bases, with 21 bases left in between. Germline-derived CDR1 and CDR2 are ENHRY and SYGVKD. This CDR3 has 16 amino acids.